This T cell receptor (beta chain) was recovered during a study of regulatory T cells in long-lasting Graves disease. Whole-study findings and limits: Thyroid tissue was not studied; only peripheral blood was.

There are 16 residues in the CDR3. Unmatched junction bases numbered 13, after V lost 4 bases and J lost 5 bases. Germline V lookup: CDR1 LGHDT, CDR2 YNNKEL (reference sequence). The time point here: newly diagnosed GD, antithyroid drugs for less than 3 months. PBMC RNA was the source of the TCR library. This clonotype was seen only a few times. What it binds is not known. With iRepertoire HTBI primers and Arm-PCR of CDR3 regions, TCR beta libraries were built. A single record per CDR3 protein comes from TCRdb applying MiXCR to the multiplex PCR reads. The sample records roughly 400,000 distinct CDR3 sequences, about 15% being singletons. The data were also submitted as part of a second study, on T cells in Graves' hyperthyroidism and ophthalmopathy.

The clonotype comes from a woman in her thirties or forties with Graves disease. The J gene is TRBJ2-7, the V gene TRBV3-1, with 8 bases matching TRBD1. The sample here was peripheral blood mononuclear cells (PBMCs), taken at new diagnosis, from a patient treated with antithyroid drugs. CDR3 DNA: TGTGCCAGCAGCCTCATGGGCCAGGGGGCAGGGAACGAGCAGTACTTC. This sequence encodes CASSLMGQGAGNEQYF.